Listed here are 6 T cell receptor beta chains from one sample, sequenced in a study of T cell repertoires in cytomegalovirus infection. These receptors have no identified antigens. TCRdb called the reads again in MiXCR, with one record for every CDR3 protein. This sample has about 900,000 distinct CDR3 sequences, with approximately 31% found just once. Source: cultured CD8+ T cells from PBMCs, taken from culture after CMV antigen stimulation. The receptors come from a human donor in good health (CMV status not recorded). Some clones in this sample may be carry-over from other donors' samples.

In this sample, this clonotype turned up a few times. This chain connects TRBV6-6 to TRBJ2-1; no clear D gene. The CDR3 spans 14 residues. Germline V gene lookup returns CDR1 MNHNY and CDR2 SVGAGI (reference sequence). V lost 11 bases to trimming and J lost 10 bases, with 24 bases between them. The CDR3 loop reads CACTRVFLSEEQFF. The CDR3 region has the DNA TGTGCCTGCACCCGGGTTTTCCTTTCGGAGGAGCAGTTCTTC.

This chain uses TRBV7-6 with TRBJ2-2, with TRBD2 matching over 11 bases. The V gene's germline CDR1 is SGHVS and CDR2 FNYEAQ. V shed 5 bases and J 0 bases; nucleotides not matched to a gene: 8. CDR3 length: 18 amino acids. The CDR3 DNA follows: TGTGCCAGCAGCCGCCCGACTAGCGGGGAGCCGAACACCGGGGAGCTGTTTTTT. Protein product: CASSRPTSGEPNTGELFF. Supplemented by reference TRBV7-6 and TRBJ2-2, the full variable domain reads GAGVSQSPRYKVTKRGQDVALRCDPISGHVSLYWYRQALGQGPEFLTYFNYEAQQDKSGLPNDRFSAERPEGSISTLTIQRTEQRDSAMYRCASSRPTSGEPNTGELFFGEGSRLTVL.

Concerning this clonotype itself: A read error may be the cause here, since a much bigger clone is one base away. V gene TRBV14 combines with J gene TRBJ1-1; D unresolved. V was clipped by 5 bases and J by 3 bases, with 25 bases between them. CDR1 SGHDN and CDR2 FVKESK come from the germline V gene. CDR3 size: 18 residues. The CDR3 bases are TGTGCCAGCAGCTACCCACGAAGACTCACTTCGGTAGACACTGAAGCTTTCTTT. Translated, it gives CASSYPRRLTSVDTEAFF. Variable domain in full (rest from reference TRBV14 and TRBJ1-1): EAGVTQFPSHSVIEKGQTVTLRCDPISGHDNLYWYRRVMGKEIKFLLHFVKESKQDESGMPNNRFLAERTGGTYSTLKVQPAELEDSGVYFCASSYPRRLTSVDTEAFFGQGTRLTVV.

This clonotype was observed a single time. This may stem from a read error, because a much larger clone lies one nucleotide away. The rearrangement joins TRBV7-2 to TRBJ2-1; 8 nucleotides align to TRBD1. With 1 base clipped from V and 7 bases from J, the junction kept 9 bases outside the gene matches. The CDR3 contains 16 residues. In germline, CDR1 is SGHTA, CDR2 FQGNSA. The CDR3 sequence: CASSLGGQGASNEQFF. The DNA of the CDR3 is TGTGCCAGCAGCTTAGGGGGGCAGGGGGCCTCTAATGAGCAGTTCTTC.

V usage is TRBV29-1 and J usage is TRBJ2-2, with no clear D. This CDR3 comprises 14 residues. Germline V gene sequence: CDR1 SQVTM, CDR2 ANQGSEA. Trimming took off 0 bases at V and 3 bases at J, with 8 bases between the two ends. CDR3 sequence reads: CSVEDAGYTGELFF. In DNA form, the CDR3 reads TGCAGCGTTGAAGATGCAGGTTACACCGGGGAGCTGTTTTTT.

This clonotype was seen many times. This rearrangement joins TRBV11-3 to TRBJ1-1; TRBD1 aligns across 8 bases. This CDR3 is built from 15 residues. Trimming cost V 0 bases and J 4 bases; bases outside gene matches: 4. Germline CDR1 and CDR2: SGHNT and YENEEA. The CDR3 DNA is TGTGCCAGCAGCTTAGACAGGGGGCGCGGCACTGAAGCTTTCTTT. Translating it yields CASSLDRGRGTEAFF.